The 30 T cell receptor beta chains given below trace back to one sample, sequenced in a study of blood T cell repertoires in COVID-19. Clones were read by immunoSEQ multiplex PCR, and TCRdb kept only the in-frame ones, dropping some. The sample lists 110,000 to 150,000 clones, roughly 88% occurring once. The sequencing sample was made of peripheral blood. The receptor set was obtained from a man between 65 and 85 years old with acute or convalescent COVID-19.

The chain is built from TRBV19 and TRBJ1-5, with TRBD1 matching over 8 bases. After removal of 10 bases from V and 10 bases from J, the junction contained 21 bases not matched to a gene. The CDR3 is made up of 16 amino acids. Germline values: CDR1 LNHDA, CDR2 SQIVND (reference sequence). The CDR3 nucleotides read TGTGCCACTCAGTCTGTCGCAGGGGGCTCGGACAAACCCCAGCATTTT. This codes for CATQSVAGGSDKPQHF.

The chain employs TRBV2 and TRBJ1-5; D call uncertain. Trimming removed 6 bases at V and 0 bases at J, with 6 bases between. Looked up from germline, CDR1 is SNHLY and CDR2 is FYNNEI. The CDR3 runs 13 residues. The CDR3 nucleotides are TGTGCCAGCAGACAGTATAGCAATCAGCCCCAGCATTTT. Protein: CASRQYSNQPQHF.

The DNA for the CDR3 is TGTGCCAGCAGTCTCCAGGGACAGGGGGCTGGCTACACCTTC. Its protein product is CASSLQGQGAGYTF. The V gene is TRBV6-5, the J gene TRBJ1-2; 12 bases match TRBD1. CDR1 MNHEY and CDR2 SVGAGI come from the germline V gene. The CDR3 contains 14 residues. Trimming cost V 5 bases and J 7 bases; bases outside gene matches: 5.

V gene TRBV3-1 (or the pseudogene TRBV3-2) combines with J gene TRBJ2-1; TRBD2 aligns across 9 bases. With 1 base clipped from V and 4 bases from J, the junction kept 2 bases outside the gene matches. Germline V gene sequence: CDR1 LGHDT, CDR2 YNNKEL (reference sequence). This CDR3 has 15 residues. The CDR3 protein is CASSQGLADYNEQFF. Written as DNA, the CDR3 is TGTGCCAGCAGCCAAGGACTAGCGGATTACAATGAGCAGTTCTTC.

CDR3 DNA: TGTGCCAGCAGCTTGGGGCCCGGGACAGCAAACACTGAAGCTTTCTTT. Translating gives CASSLGPGTANTEAFF. V and J are TRBV5-5 and TRBJ1-1; 7 nucleotides line up with TRBD1. The V and J ends lost 0 bases and 2 bases, in that order; junction bases with no gene match: 7. From germline, CDR1 is SGHKS and CDR2 YYEKEE (reference sequence). The CDR3 loop spans 16 amino acids.

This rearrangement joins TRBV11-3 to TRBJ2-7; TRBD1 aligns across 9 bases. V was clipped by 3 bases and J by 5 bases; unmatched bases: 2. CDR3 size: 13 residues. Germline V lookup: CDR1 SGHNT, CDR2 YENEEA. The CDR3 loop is CASSLGQGDEQYF. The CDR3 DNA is TGTGCCAGCAGCTTGGGACAGGGTGACGAGCAGTACTTC.

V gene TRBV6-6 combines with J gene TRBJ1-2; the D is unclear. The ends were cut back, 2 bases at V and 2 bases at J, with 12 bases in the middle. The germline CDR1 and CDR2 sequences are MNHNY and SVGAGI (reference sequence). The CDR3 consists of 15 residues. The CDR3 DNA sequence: TGTGCCAGCAGTTACCTCCTCCGGGAGAACTATGGCTACACCTTC. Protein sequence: CASSYLLRENYGYTF.

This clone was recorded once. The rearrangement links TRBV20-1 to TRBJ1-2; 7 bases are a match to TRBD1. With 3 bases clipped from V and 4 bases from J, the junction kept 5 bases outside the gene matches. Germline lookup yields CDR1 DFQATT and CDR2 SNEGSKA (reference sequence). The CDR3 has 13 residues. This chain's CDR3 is CSASVQGTYGYTF. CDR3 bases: TGCAGTGCTAGTGTACAGGGGACCTATGGCTACACCTTC.

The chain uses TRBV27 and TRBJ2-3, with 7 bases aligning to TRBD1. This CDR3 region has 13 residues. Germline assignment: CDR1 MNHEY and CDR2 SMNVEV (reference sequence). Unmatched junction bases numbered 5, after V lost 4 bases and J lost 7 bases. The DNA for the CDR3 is TGTGCCAGCAGTTCCCACAGGGGATATACGCAGTATTTT. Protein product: CASSSHRGYTQYF.

The CDR3 region is CATSGWDTSTDTQYF. CDR3 DNA sequence: TGTGCCACCAGTGGGTGGGACACTAGCACAGATACGCAGTATTTT. The chain links TRBV24-1 to TRBJ2-3; TRBD1 is a possible D gene (6 bases). The CDR3 runs to 15 residues. The V gene lost 5 bases and the J gene lost 0 bases, with 11 bases spanning the gap. The germline V gene encodes CDR1 KGHDR and CDR2 SFDVKD.

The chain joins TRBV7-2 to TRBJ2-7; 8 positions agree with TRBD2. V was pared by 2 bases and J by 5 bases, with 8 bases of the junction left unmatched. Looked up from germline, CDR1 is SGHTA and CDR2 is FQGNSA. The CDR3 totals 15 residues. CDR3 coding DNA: TGTGCCAGCAGCTTATTCAGCGGGGGTCTCAACGAGCAGTACTTC. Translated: CASSLFSGGLNEQYF.

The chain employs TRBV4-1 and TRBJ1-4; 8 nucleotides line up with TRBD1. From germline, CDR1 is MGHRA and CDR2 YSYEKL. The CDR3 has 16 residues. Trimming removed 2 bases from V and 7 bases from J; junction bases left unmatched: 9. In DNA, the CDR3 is TGCGCCAGCAGCCAATTTACGACAGGGGCGGGTGAAAAACTGTTTTTT. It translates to CASSQFTTGAGEKLFF.

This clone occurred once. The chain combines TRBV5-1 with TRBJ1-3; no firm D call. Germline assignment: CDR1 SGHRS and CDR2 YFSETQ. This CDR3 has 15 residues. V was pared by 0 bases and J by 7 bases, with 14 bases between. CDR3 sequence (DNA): TGCGCCAGCAGCTTGGGGTCGGGCGGAGGGAACACCATATATTTT. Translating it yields CASSLGSGGGNTIYF.

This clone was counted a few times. The CDR3 DNA reads TGTGCCAGTAAATGTGACAACTCCTACGAGCAGTACTTC. This codes for CASKCDNSYEQYF. This sequence joins TRBV6-4 and TRBJ2-7; D unresolved. The germline V and J ends were trimmed by 9 bases and 0 bases, with 12 bases remaining between them. Germline lookup yields CDR1 MRHNA and CDR2 SNTAGT. The CDR3 covers 13 residues.

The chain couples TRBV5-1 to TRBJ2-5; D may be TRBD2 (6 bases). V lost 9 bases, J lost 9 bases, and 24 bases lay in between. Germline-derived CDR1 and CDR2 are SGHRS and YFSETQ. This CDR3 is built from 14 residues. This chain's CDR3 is CATRRAVLGLAQYF. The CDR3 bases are TGCGCCACCCGGAGGGCAGTCTTAGGTTTGGCCCAGTACTTC.

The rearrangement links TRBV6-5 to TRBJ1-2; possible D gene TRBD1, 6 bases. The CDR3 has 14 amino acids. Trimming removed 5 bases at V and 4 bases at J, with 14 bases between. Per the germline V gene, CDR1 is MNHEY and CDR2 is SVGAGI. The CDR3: CASSPIGTPYGYTF. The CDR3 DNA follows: TGTGCCAGCAGTCCCATCGGGACACCCTATGGCTACACCTTC.

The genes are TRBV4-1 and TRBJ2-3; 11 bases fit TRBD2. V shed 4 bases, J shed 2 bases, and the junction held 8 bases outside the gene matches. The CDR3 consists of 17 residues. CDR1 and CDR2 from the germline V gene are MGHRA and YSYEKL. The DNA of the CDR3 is TGCGCCAGCAGCCCCTCCCGACTAGCGGGAAACACAGATACGCAGTATTTT. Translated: CASSPSRLAGNTDTQYF.

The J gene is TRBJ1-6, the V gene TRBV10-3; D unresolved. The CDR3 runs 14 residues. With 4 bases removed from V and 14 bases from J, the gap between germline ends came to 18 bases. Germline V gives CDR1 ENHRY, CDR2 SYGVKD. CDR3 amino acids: CAISGTDAGITLHF. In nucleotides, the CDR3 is TGTGCCATCAGTGGGACGGACGCCGGGATCACCCTCCACTTT.

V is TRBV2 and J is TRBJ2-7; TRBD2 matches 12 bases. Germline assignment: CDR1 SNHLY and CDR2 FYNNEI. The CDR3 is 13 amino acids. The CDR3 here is CALGTSGSYEQYF. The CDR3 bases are TGTGCTTTAGGGACTAGCGGGTCCTACGAGCAGTACTTC.

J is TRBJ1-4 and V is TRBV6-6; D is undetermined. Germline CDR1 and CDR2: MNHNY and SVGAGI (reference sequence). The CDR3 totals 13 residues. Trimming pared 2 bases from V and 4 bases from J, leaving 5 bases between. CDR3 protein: CASSYVHNEKLFF. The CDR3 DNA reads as TGTGCCAGCAGTTACGTCCATAATGAAAAACTGTTTTTT.

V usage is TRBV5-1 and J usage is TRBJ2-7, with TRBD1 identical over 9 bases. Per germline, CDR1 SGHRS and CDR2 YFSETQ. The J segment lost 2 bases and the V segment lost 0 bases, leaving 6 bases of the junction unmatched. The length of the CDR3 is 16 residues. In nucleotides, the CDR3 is TGCGCCAGCAGCTTGGCGCGACAGGGGGGCACCTACGAGCAGTACTTC. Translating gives CASSLARQGGTYEQYF.

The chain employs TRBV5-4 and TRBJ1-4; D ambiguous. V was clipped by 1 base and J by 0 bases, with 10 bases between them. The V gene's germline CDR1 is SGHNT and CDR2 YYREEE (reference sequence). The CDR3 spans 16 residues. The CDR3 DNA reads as TGTGCCAGCAGCTTGAGGAGGGCAACAACTAATGAAAAACTGTTTTTT. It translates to CASSLRRATTNEKLFF.

Written as DNA, the CDR3 is TGTGCCAGCAGCCAAGGGGTCCCGGGACAGGGTTCCACAGATACGCAGTATTTT. Translating it yields CASSQGVPGQGSTDTQYF. The genes are TRBV4-2 and TRBJ2-3; 9 bases agree with TRBD1. V lost 1 base and J lost 2; bases outside the gene matches: 10. The CDR3 extends over 18 amino acids. CDR1 is LGHNA and CDR2 is YNFKEQ in the germline V gene.

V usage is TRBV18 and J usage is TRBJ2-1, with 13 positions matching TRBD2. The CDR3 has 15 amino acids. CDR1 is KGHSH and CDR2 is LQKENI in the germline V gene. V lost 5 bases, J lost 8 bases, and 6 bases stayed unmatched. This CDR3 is CASSIGTSGADEQFF. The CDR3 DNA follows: TGTGCCAGCTCAATCGGGACTAGCGGGGCCGATGAGCAGTTCTTC.

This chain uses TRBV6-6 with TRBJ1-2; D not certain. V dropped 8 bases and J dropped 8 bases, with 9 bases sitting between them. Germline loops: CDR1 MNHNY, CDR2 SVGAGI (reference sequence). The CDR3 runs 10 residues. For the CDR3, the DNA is TGTGCCAGCCCTACGGGGGGCTACACCTTC. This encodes CASPTGGYTF.

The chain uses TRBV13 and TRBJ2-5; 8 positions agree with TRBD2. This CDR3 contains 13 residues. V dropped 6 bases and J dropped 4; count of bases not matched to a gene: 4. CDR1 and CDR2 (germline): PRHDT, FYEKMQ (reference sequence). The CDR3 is CASSSGGVETQYF. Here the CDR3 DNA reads TGTGCCAGCAGTTCCGGGGGGGTAGAGACCCAGTACTTC.

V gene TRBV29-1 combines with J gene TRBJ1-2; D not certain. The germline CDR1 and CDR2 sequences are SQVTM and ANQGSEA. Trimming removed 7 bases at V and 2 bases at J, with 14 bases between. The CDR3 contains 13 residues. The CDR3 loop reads CSASGIMNYGYTF. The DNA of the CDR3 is TGCAGCGCCTCAGGAATTATGAACTATGGCTACACCTTC. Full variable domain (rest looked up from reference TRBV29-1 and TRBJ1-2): SAVISQKPSRDICQRGTSLTIQCQVDSQVTMMFWYRQQPGQSLTLIATANQGSEATYESGFVIDKFPISRPNLTFSTLTVSNMSPEDSSIYLCSASGIMNYGYTFGSGTRLTVV.

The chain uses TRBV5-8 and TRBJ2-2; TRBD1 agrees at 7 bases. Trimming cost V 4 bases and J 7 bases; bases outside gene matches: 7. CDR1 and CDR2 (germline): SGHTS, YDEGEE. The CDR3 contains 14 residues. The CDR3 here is CASSVDRDRGELFF. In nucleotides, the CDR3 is TGTGCCAGCAGCGTCGACAGGGACCGCGGGGAGCTGTTTTTT.

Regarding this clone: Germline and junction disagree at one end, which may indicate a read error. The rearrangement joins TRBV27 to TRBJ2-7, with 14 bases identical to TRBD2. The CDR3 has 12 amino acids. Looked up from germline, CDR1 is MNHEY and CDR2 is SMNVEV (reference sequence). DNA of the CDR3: TGTGCCAACCCGGGACTAGCGGGAGTTTGGGGGTTC. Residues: CANPGLAGVWGF.

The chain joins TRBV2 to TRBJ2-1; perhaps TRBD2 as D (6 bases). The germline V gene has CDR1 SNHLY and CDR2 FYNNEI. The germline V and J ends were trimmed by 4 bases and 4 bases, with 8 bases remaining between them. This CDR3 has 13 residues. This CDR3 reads CASSVGGYNEQFF. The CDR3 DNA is TGTGCCAGCAGTGTTGGGGGGTACAATGAGCAGTTCTTC.